These T cell receptor beta chains were read from a single sample in a study of blood T cell repertoires in COVID-19. The assay was immunoSEQ multiplex PCR, and TCRdb's table has in-frame clones only and misses some. The table lists about 120,000 clones, 70% to 90% of them singletons, with 4.8% in the top ten. The specimen was peripheral blood. These receptors came from a human donor in a cohort sampled during active COVID-19. Each CDR3 is given with its conserved first and last residue. The D gene is left open where the match is weak. The listing skips clone size in some rows; elsewhere it reads once, few, many or a size class.

V	size	J	D	CDR3	DNA
TRBV6-4	NA	TRBJ2-1	NA	CASSEAAYNEQFF	TGTGCCAGCAGCGAGGCCGCCTACAATGAGCAGTTCTTC
TRBV28	NA	TRBJ2-7	NA	CASTPEGRDSYEQYF	TGTGCCAGCACCCCGGAGGGACGGGACTCCTACGAGCAGTACTTC
TRBV6-2/TRBV6-3	NA	TRBJ2-7	TRBD2	CASSPGLGSNEQYF	TGTGCCAGCAGTCCGGGACTAGGCTCGAACGAGCAGTACTTC
TRBV18	NA	TRBJ2-2	TRBD1	CASSPLRQGAGPGELFF	TGTGCCAGCTCACCACTCCGACAGGGGGCAGGGCCCGGGGAGCTGTTTTTT
TRBV7-2	NA	TRBJ2-2	NA	CASSNSVGAGELFF	TGTGCCAGCAGCAACTCCGTAGGGGCCGGGGAGCTGTTTTTT
TRBV4-2	NA	TRBJ2-7	TRBD2	CASSQVTSGGAYEQYF	TGTGCCAGCAGCCAAGTGACTAGCGGGGGGGCATACGAGCAGTACTTC
TRBV25-1	NA	TRBJ1-2	TRBD1	CASSAPDRNYGYTF	TGTGCCAGCAGTGCCCCGGACAGGAACTATGGCTACACCTTC
TRBV18	once	TRBJ2-1	TRBD1	CASSPPDRTSYNEQFF	TGTGCCAGCTCACCACCGGACAGGACATCCTACAATGAGCAGTTCTTC
TRBV12-3/TRBV12-4	NA	TRBJ2-7	NA	CASTTLGNYEQYF	TGTGCCAGCACGACCCTGGGCAACTACGAGCAGTACTTC
TRBV6-6	NA	TRBJ2-2	TRBD2	CASSRDPTRTRSGELFF	TGTGCCAGCAGTCGAGATCCTACACGGACTAGATCCGGGGAGCTGTTTTTT